These T cell receptor beta chains were read from a single sample in a study of cytomegalovirus exposure and HLA in healthy donors. Only in-frame clones appear in the TCRdb table, and some are missing; sequencing was by immunoSEQ multiplex PCR. The table has over 150,000 clones, roughly nine tenths seen once; the top ten hold around 3%. The sequencing sample was made of PBMCs. These receptors were collected from a woman between 18 and 30 years old in good health and CMV-seropositive. Both conserved end residues are part of each CDR3.

J	length	V	CDR3
TRBJ1-1	14	TRBV9	CASSGGTGNTEAFF
TRBJ1-5	15	TRBV4-1	CASSQDRGSNQPQHF
TRBJ1-4	16	TRBV2	CASSGGRGRTSEKLFF
TRBJ1-1	11	TRBV29-1	CSYQEGFEAFF
TRBJ1-5	15	TRBV10-2	CASSEGRDSNQPQHF
TRBJ2-7	15	TRBV5-4	CASSLSTGSSYEQYF
TRBJ1-2	15	TRBV2	CASSEEAGDPYGYTF
TRBJ2-7	15	TRBV6-5	CASSFSGGAKREQYF
TRBJ2-7	15	TRBV5-6	CASSLWGLAGLGAYF
TRBJ2-7	14	TRBV27	CASSLVGQAPEQYF
TRBJ2-1	13	TRBV19	CASTKQDYNEQFF
TRBJ2-5	14	TRBV29-1	CSARTGGIGKTQYF
TRBJ2-3	14	TRBV7-2	CASSSGGAGDTQYF
TRBJ2-3	15	TRBV11-1	CASTLGGLQTDTQYF
TRBJ2-3	14	TRBV6-4	CASSERGGTDTQYF
TRBJ2-7	15	TRBV13	CASSLLSGNGDEQYF
TRBJ2-3	14	TRBV5-1	CASSLWAPTDTQYF
TRBJ2-2	14	TRBV15	CAASRDGSTGELFF
TRBJ1-6	14	TRBV27	CASSLGLKNSPLHF
TRBJ1-1	13	TRBV2	CASSATGVTEAFF
TRBJ2-1	15	TRBV9	CASSVGTASYNEQFF
TRBJ2-5	14	TRBV19	CASSSGGKKETQYF
TRBJ2-5	16	TRBV5-1	CASSLDGLAGAETQYF
TRBJ1-6	13	TRBV11-3	CASSLRQGSPLHF
TRBJ2-7	14	TRBV5-1	CASSLVPGTYEQYF